A single sample is the source of the 11 T cell receptor beta chains below, sequenced in a study of OX40 agonist ivuxolimab in advanced cancers. TCRdb's table, derived via immunoSEQ multiplex PCR, lists solely in-frame clones and lacks some. The sample lists 45,000 or so clones; approximately 90% were seen once. The sample was CD4+ or CD8+ T cells sorted from blood, taken in a trial of the OX40 agonist ivuxolimab. The receptors stem from an adult with an advanced solid tumor such as melanoma, head and neck, liver or kidney cancer.

The chain has TRBV5-8 and TRBJ2-4, with 7 bases aligning to TRBD1. This CDR3 is built from 17 residues. Per germline, CDR1 SGHTS and CDR2 YDEGEE. V trimming: 7 bases; J trimming: 3 bases; junction bases outside the gene matches: 16. DNA of the CDR3: TGTGCCAGCCACAGGGGAAAGAACCTTAAGGGCAAAAACATTCAGTACTTC. It translates to CASHRGKNLKGKNIQYF.

The rearrangement uses TRBV19 and TRBJ2-2; 9 nucleotides align to TRBD2. V was pared by 0 bases and J by 1 base, with 6 bases of the junction left unmatched. CDR1 is LNHDA and CDR2 is SQIVND in the germline V gene (reference sequence). CDR3 length: 18 residues. This CDR3 is CASSIDLASGVNTGELFF. In DNA form, the CDR3 reads TGTGCCAGTAGTATAGATTTAGCTAGCGGGGTGAACACCGGGGAGCTGTTTTTT.

The rearrangement uses TRBV27 and TRBJ2-2, with D unresolved. Deletions cut 6 bases from V and 2 bases from J, with 10 bases between. The CDR3 is 14 residues long. CDR1 and CDR2 from the germline V gene are MNHEY and SMNVEV (reference sequence). CDR3 in DNA: TGTGCCAGCAGCCATGGGCTTAACACCGGGGAGCTGTTTTTT. Translation: CASSHGLNTGELFF.

This sequence joins TRBV7-3 and TRBJ2-3, with 8 bases that match TRBD2. CDR1 is SGHTA, CDR2 FQGTGA, per germline. The CDR3 spans 13 residues. The V gene end was trimmed by 4 bases and the J gene end by 3 bases; junction bases not matched to a gene: 0. The CDR3 DNA is TGTGCCAGCAGCTCGGGGGGGACAGATACGCAGTATTTT. This gives the protein CASSSGGTDTQYF.

The DNA for the CDR3 is TGTGCCAGCAGTTTCTCGATTCGGTTAGCGGGGTTTGACGAGCAGTACTTC. Translation gives CASSFSIRLAGFDEQYF. This sequence joins TRBV28 and TRBJ2-7, with TRBD2 matching 8 bases. In germline, CDR1 is MDHEN, CDR2 SYDVKM. V shed 3 bases, J shed 5 bases, and the junction held 15 bases outside the gene matches. The CDR3 covers 17 residues.

This chain uses TRBV7-6 with TRBJ2-1, with 10 bases lining up with TRBD2. CDR1 is SGHVS and CDR2 is FNYEAQ in the germline V gene. The V gene end was trimmed by 5 bases and the J gene end by 2 bases; junction bases not matched to a gene: 9. This CDR3 region has 17 residues. The CDR3 DNA is TGTGCCAGCAGCCGACTCCTAGCGGGAGTGACCTACAATGAGCAGTTCTTC. This sequence encodes CASSRLLAGVTYNEQFF.

This clone was picked up a small number of times. The rearrangement uses TRBV7-6 and TRBJ1-5, with D possibly TRBD1 on 5 matching bases. The CDR3 contains 17 residues. From germline, CDR1 is SGHVS and CDR2 FNYEAQ. Trimming pared 5 bases from V and 1 base from J, leaving 18 bases between. The CDR3 sequence: CASSLTAGTASNQPQHF. The CDR3 DNA reads TGTGCCAGCAGCCTTACTGCCGGGACCGCAAGCAATCAGCCCCAGCATTTT.

The chain recombines TRBV11-2 with TRBJ2-6; D is uncertain. The CDR3 loop spans 15 amino acids. V was clipped by 2 bases and J by 4 bases, with 9 bases between them. Germline V gene lookup returns CDR1 SGHAT and CDR2 FQNNGV. In DNA form, the CDR3 reads TGTGCCAGCAGCTTATTCACATCCGGGGCCAACGTCCTGACTTTC. Protein product: CASSLFTSGANVLTF.

V and J are TRBV28 and TRBJ2-7; a weak D match, TRBD2 (6 bases). The germline gives CDR1 MDHEN, CDR2 SYDVKM. This CDR3 has 15 amino acids. V shed 5 bases and J shed 2 bases, with 16 bases lying between them. CDR3 residues: CASSPPGLAAYEQYF. The CDR3 bases are TGTGCCAGCAGTCCCCCGGGACTCGCCGCCTACGAGCAGTACTTC.

The chain is built from TRBV2 and TRBJ1-5, with D unclear. The ends were cut back, 3 bases at V and 0 bases at J, with 6 bases in the middle. The CDR3 loop spans 14 amino acids. Per the germline V gene, CDR1 is SNHLY and CDR2 is FYNNEI. The CDR3 DNA is TGTGCCAGCAGTGACACCGGTAGCAATCAGCCCCAGCATTTT. This gives the protein CASSDTGSNQPQHF.

This clone was recorded only once. The rearrangement joins TRBV2 to TRBJ2-5, with 9 bases matching TRBD1. Germline-derived CDR1 and CDR2 are SNHLY and FYNNEI. The CDR3 is made up of 15 amino acids. The ends lost 3 bases at V and 5 bases at J; junction bases unmatched: 7. In nucleotides, the CDR3 is TGTGCCAGCAGTGAGGGGACAGGGCTTATGGAGACCCAGTACTTC. Protein: CASSEGTGLMETQYF.